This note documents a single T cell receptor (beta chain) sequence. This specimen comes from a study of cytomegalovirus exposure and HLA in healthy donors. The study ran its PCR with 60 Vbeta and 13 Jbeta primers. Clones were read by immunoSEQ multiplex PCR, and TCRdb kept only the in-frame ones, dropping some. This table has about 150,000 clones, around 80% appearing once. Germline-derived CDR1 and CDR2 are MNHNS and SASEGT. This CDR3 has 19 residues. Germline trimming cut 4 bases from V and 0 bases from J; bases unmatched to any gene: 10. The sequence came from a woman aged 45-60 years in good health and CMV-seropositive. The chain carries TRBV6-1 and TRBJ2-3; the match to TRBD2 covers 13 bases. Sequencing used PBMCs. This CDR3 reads CASSGGLAGAGYSTDTQYF. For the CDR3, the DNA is TGTGCCAGCAGTGGTGGACTAGCGGGGGCCGGGTATAGCACAGATACGCAGTATTTT.